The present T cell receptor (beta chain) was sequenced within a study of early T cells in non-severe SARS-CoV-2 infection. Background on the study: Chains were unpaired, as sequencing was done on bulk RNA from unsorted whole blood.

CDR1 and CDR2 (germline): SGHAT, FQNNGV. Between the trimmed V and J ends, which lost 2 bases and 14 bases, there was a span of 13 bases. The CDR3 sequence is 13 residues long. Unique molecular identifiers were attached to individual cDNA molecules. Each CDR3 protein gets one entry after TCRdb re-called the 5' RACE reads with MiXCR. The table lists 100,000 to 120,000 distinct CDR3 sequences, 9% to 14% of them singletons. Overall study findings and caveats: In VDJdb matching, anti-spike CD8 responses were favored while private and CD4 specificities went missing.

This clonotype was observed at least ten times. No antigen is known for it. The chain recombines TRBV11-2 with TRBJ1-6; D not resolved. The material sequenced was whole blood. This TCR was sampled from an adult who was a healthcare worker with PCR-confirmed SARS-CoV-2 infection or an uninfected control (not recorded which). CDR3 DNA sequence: TGTGCCAGCAGCTTATGGCGCGGGAGCACCCTCCACTTT. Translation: CASSLWRGSTLHF.